Included here is one T cell receptor (beta chain) sequence, with context. This record belongs to a study of blood T cell repertoires in COVID-19. Study background: COVID-19 samples collected from the United States, Italy and Spain covered acute and convalescent phases. PBMCs, B-cell-depleted T cells, or T cells provided the cDNA or gDNA that made up the material.

Original data processing: Researchers report that nucleated cell counts were estimated from reference gene primer amplification. Clones were sequenced by immunoSEQ multiplex PCR, and TCRdb holds only the in-frame ones, with some missing. Clonal size and the V and J genes are those of that table, whereas D and trimming came from the DNA. The table has roughly 360,000 clones, 81% seen once. V lost 4 bases and J lost 4, with 11 bases in between. The CDR3 extends over 13 amino acids. The germline CDR1 and CDR2 sequences are SGHRS and YFSETQ. What was sequenced was peripheral blood. The chain employs TRBV5-1 and TRBJ1-2; D gene ambiguous. This clonotype originated in a human donor with acute or convalescent COVID-19. The donor label of this sample is uncertain. DNA of the CDR3: TGCGCCAGCAGCGGGCAGGCGCCCTATGGCTACACCTTC. Amino acid sequence: CASSGQAPYGYTF.